This T cell receptor beta chain stems from a study of blood T cells in healthy people across ages. Across the study: Capture by template switching was about one barcoded beta molecule per two T cells.

It was with a sample-barcoded 5' primer and a J-beta primer mix that a second PCR of about 6 to 12 cycles was run. TCRdb independently ran MiXCR on the 5' RACE reads; one entry per CDR3 protein. Of about 680,000 distinct CDR3 sequences in the sample, 45% to 50% were seen once. A few counts support this clonotype. Each individual donor underwent a draw of around 9.8 milliliters of peripheral blood. Per sample, extraction of total RNA gave at least 5.5 micrograms in every case. Sequenced: blood. The clonotype was recovered from a woman in her sixties in good health.

The DNA of the CDR3 is TGTGCCAGCAGCCGAGGACAGCAGTATTCGAGCGGCTACACCTTC. This gives the protein CASSRGQQYSSGYTF. The rearrangement uses TRBV4-2 and TRBJ1-2; maybe TRBD1 (6 bases). CDR3 length: 15 amino acids. Trimming shortened V by 4 bases and J by 8 bases, and 20 bases separated the two germline ends. Per the germline V gene, CDR1 is LGHNA and CDR2 is YNFKEQ.